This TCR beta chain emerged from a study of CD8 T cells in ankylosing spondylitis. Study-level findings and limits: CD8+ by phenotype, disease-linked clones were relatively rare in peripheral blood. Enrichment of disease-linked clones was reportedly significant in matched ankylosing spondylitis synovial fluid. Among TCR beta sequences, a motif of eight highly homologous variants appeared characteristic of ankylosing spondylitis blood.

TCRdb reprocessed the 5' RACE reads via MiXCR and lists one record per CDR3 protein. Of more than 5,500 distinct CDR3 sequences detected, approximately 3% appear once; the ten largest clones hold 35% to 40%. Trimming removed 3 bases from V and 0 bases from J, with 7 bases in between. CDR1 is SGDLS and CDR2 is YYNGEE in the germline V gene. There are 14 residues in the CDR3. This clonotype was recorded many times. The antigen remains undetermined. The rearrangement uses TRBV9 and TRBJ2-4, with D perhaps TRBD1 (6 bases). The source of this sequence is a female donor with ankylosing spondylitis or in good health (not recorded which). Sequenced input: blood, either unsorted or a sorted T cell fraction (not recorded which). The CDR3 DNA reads TGTGCCAGCAGCGGACAGGAAGCCAAAAACATTCAGTACTTC. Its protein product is CASSGQEAKNIQYF.